This is a list of T cell receptor beta chains from one sample in a study of Graves' ophthalmopathy and Graves' hyperthyroidism. TCRdb analysed the multiplex PCR reads with MiXCR anew, one entry per CDR3 protein. The sample yields approximately 1.2 million distinct CDR3 sequences, roughly two fifths seen once. The material sequenced was peripheral blood or thyroid tissue (not recorded which). These receptors were taken from an adult man with Graves' hyperthyroidism. Both conserved end residues are part of each CDR3. Each record gives: V gene, D gene, clone size, J gene, CDR3 DNA, CDR3 protein. A D gene is named only where the DNA matches it firmly. The size of a clone is reported for some rows only, either as once, few or many, or as a class for expanded clones.

TRBV3-1,-,-,TRBJ1-6,TGTGCCAGCAGCCGGAGCAAGGATTCACCCCTCCACTTT,CASSRSKDSPLHF
TRBV20-1,TRBD1,few,TRBJ1-2,TGCAGTGCTGACAGGGGTGGCTACACCTTC,CSADRGGYTF
TRBV12-3/TRBV12-4,-,few,TRBJ1-1,TGTGCCAGCAGCCCATCACGGGACCTCAAAGCGGAAGCTTTCTTT,CASSPSRDLKAEAFF
TRBV7-9,-,-,TRBJ1-5,TGTGCCAGCAGCAGAGGGACCCCAGTAAGCAATCAGCCCCAGCATTTT,CASSRGTPVSNQPQHF
TRBV9,-,-,TRBJ2-3,TGTGCCAGCAGCGTAGCGCAGGGGACAGATACGCAGTATTTT,CASSVAQGTDTQYF
TRBV24-1,TRBD1,many,TRBJ2-2,TGTGCCACCAACACAGGGGGCATGAACACCGGGGAGCTGTTTTTT,CATNTGGMNTGELFF
TRBV28,-,many,TRBJ2-7,TGTGCCAGCAGTTTCCAGGGTTCGGTGCAGTACTTC,CASSFQGSVQYF
TRBV19,-,many,TRBJ2-2,TGTGCCAGTCTCGGCGGGGAGCTGTTTTTT,CASLGGELFF
TRBV7-2,TRBD1,many,TRBJ2-7,TGTGCCAGCAGCGCGGACAGGGGGATACCCGCGCAGTACTTC,CASSADRGIPAQYF
TRBV29-1,TRBD2,-,TRBJ2-7,TGCAGCGTTGCGGGGGGGGCTCACTACGAGCAGTACTTC,CSVAGGAHYEQYF
TRBV27,-,-,TRBJ1-3,TGTGCCAGCCGTGGCGTCCGCCAGGACACCATATATTTT,CASRGVRQDTIYF
TRBV5-1,TRBD1,few,TRBJ2-7,TGCGCCAGCAGCCAAGATTCTGGACAGGGGGCTGGTGAGCAGTACTTC,CASSQDSGQGAGEQYF
TRBV20-1,TRBD1,once,TRBJ1-4,TGCAGTGCTGACAGGGGCCTTAGGGGGAAACTGTTTTTT,CSADRGLRGKLFF
TRBV27,TRBD2,-,TRBJ2-7,TGTGCCAGCAGCCACGGGACTAGCGGGAGAAGGTCCTACGAGCAGTACTTC,CASSHGTSGRRSYEQYF
TRBV11-2,-,few,TRBJ2-2,TGTGCCAGCAGCGGTCGGGACCTCCCCGGGGAGCTGTTTTTT,CASSGRDLPGELFF
TRBV29-1,-,many,TRBJ1-2,TGCAGCGTCCTGATTGACAGCCTCTATGGCTACACCTTC,CSVLIDSLYGYTF
TRBV6-5,-,many,TRBJ2-5,TGTGCCAGCAGAATGGCGTCTAACCCTCAAGAGACCCAGTACTTC,CASRMASNPQETQYF
TRBV19,TRBD2,few,TRBJ2-7,TGTGCCAGTAGGCCTAGCGGGAGGAACCCCTACGAGCAGTACTTC,CASRPSGRNPYEQYF
TRBV7-2,TRBD1,-,TRBJ2-2,TGTGCCAGCAGCAAAACAGGGGCCACCACCGGGGAGCTGTTTTTT,CASSKTGATTGELFF
TRBV14,-,-,TRBJ2-7,TGTGCCAGCAGTCCTCTGGGCCTCGTCCACGAGCAGTACTTC,CASSPLGLVHEQYF
TRBV9,-,many,TRBJ2-7,TGTGCCAGCAGCGTTGGCATCTCCTACGAGCAGTACTTC,CASSVGISYEQYF
TRBV7-8,TRBD1,-,TRBJ2-5,TGTGCCAGCAGCCTGGGACAGACTGCCCAAGAGACCCAGTACTTC,CASSLGQTAQETQYF